The rows below give T cell receptor beta chains drawn from one sample of a study of early stage breast cancer tumors. Produced via immunoSEQ multiplex PCR; TCRdb's table is partial and in-frame only. The table shows tens of thousands of clones, with approximately 70% occurring only once. The specimen sequenced was blood. Receptor source: a person aged 35-49 years with breast cancer. The CDR3 runs from the conserved cysteine through the conserved F or W. The D gene is left open where the match is weak. Size tells how often a clone was seen (once, few, many) or the class of an expanded clone, and some rows leave it out.

abundance	d_gene	v_gene	j_gene	CDR3nt	CDR3aa
.	.	TRBV7-3	TRBJ2-2	TGCGCCAGCAGCCAAGAGTTTGCCTACACCGGGGAGCTGTTTTTT	CASSQEFAYTGELFF
few	.	TRBV4-1	TRBJ2-7	TGCGCCAGCAGCCAGTGGACAGCAAGCTACGAGCAGTACTTC	CASSQWTASYEQYF
few	.	TRBV18	TRBJ1-1	TGTGCCAGCTCGACCCAAGGACTGGACACTGAAGCTTTCTTT	CASSTQGLDTEAFF
.	TRBD2	TRBV2	TRBJ2-1	TGTGCCAGCAGCCCAGGGTTAGCGGGCTACAATGAGCAGTTCTTC	CASSPGLAGYNEQFF
few	.	TRBV7-2	TRBJ1-2	TGTGCCGGAGGGGGACATGGCTACACCTTC	CAGGGHGYTF
few	.	TRBV27	TRBJ1-5	TGTGCCAGCAGTTTTTCAGGGCCAAATCAGCCCCAGCATTTT	CASSFSGPNQPQHF
few	.	TRBV4-2	TRBJ1-5	TGTGCCAGCAGCCAGGGGGATAGCAATCAGCCCCAGCATTTT	CASSQGDSNQPQHF
.	TRBD2	TRBV7-9	TRBJ2-7	TGTGCCAGCAGCTTAAGTGATCTCGGACTAGGGATCTACGAGCAGTACTTC	CASSLSDLGLGIYEQYF
.	.	TRBV4-2	TRBJ2-3	TGTGCCAGCAGCCAGGAGCTAGCTGCTACGCAGTATTTT	CASSQELAATQYF
.	TRBD1	TRBV7-2	TRBJ2-1	TGTGCCAGCAGCCCTGTGTTACAGGGGGCACCAAATGAGCAGTTCTTC	CASSPVLQGAPNEQFF
.	.	TRBV4-3	TRBJ2-1	TGCGCCAGCAGCCAAGCAGCCCAGGGCCGGCCAGAGTTCTTC	CASSQAAQGRPEFF
.	TRBD2	TRBV2	TRBJ2-1	TGTGCCAGCAGTGCCGGGACTAGCGGGAGTTCCCAGTTCTTC	CASSAGTSGSSQFF
few	.	TRBV18	TRBJ2-5	TGTGCCAGCTCCCCCAGGGCAGGGGGGCAAGAGACCCAGTACTTC	CASSPRAGGQETQYF
.	TRBD2	TRBV27	TRBJ2-5	TGTGCCAGCAGTGGAGCGGGAGAGGGGCAAGAGACCCAGTACTTC	CASSGAGEGQETQYF
.	TRBD2	TRBV9	TRBJ2-2	TGTGCCAGCAGCGCCCAACTAGCGACCGGGGAGCTGTTTTTT	CASSAQLATGELFF
.	TRBD2	TRBV19	TRBJ2-1	TGTGCCAGTACCTACCGTGGCGGGAGGGGTTATGAGCAGTTCTTC	CASTYRGGRGYEQFF
.	.	TRBV30	TRBJ2-1	TGTGCCTGGATAGGGGCCAACTACAATGAGCAGTTCTTC	CAWIGANYNEQFF
.	.	TRBV7-8	TRBJ2-5	TGTGCCAGCAGCTTAGGGGCGGGCGGGACCGGTGGGGAGACCCAGTACTTC	CASSLGAGGTGGETQYF
few	TRBD2	TRBV19	TRBJ2-1	TGTGCCAGTAGTATAGCTGGCCTAGCGGACTACAATGAGCAGTTCTTC	CASSIAGLADYNEQFF
.	.	TRBV2	TRBJ1-4	TGTGCCAGCAGTGTCACCCGGGACGCCACAGACAAACTGTTTTTT	CASSVTRDATDKLFF
once	TRBD2	TRBV14	TRBJ2-1	TGTGCCAGCAGCCAAGTCAGAACTAGCGGGGTGGAGCAGTTCTTC	CASSQVRTSGVEQFF
.	TRBD2	TRBV15	TRBJ2-1	TGTGCCACCGGAACCCCGTCGGCTAGCGGGAGTCGTGAGCAGTTCTTC	CATGTPSASGSREQFF
.	.	TRBV5-5	TRBJ2-3	TGTGCCAGCAGCCCGGGGGGCACAGATACGCAGTATTTT	CASSPGGTDTQYF
few	.	TRBV30	TRBJ2-7	TGTGCCTGGAGTGGGGTTATCTCCTACGAGCAGTACTTC	CAWSGVISYEQYF
once	.	TRBV29-1	TRBJ2-7	TGCAGCGTTGCTGGGGTTGGCTACGAGCAGTACTTC	CSVAGVGYEQYF
.	TRBD2	TRBV19	TRBJ2-5	TGTGCCAGTATGAGGGCTAGCGGGAGCCAAGAGACCCAGTACTTC	CASMRASGSQETQYF
.	.	TRBV28	TRBJ1-2	TGTGCCAGCAGTTTAGAGTTGCGCGGCTACACCTTC	CASSLELRGYTF
.	TRBD1	TRBV7-9	TRBJ2-3	TGTGCCAGCAGCTCCCCAAATAGACAGGGATTAAAGGGAGATACGCAGTATTTT	CASSSPNRQGLKGDTQYF
.	TRBD1	TRBV7-8	TRBJ1-2	TGTGCCAGCAGCACATACGAGCTCCCCCGGGACAGTAGGAACTATGGCTACACCTTC	CASSTYELPRDSRNYGYTF
.	TRBD1	TRBV2	TRBJ1-2	TGTGCCAGCAGGCTGGACAGGGAAGGCGGCTACACCTTC	CASRLDREGGYTF
.	.	TRBV7-2	TRBJ2-2	TGTGCCAGCAGCTTAAATCGCTGGCGGGATCACACCGGGGAGCTGTTTTTT	CASSLNRWRDHTGELFF
.	.	TRBV5-1	TRBJ2-7	TGCGCCAGCAGCAACGGGTACGAGCAGTACTTC	CASSNGYEQYF
medium-sized	.	TRBV6-5	TRBJ1-1	TGTGCCAGCAGGGGTGGGCACACTGAAGCTTTCTTT	CASRGGHTEAFF
.	.	TRBV11-1	TRBJ2-7	TGTGCCAGCAGCTTAGAGAGGCCCGGGGACGAGCAGTACTTC	CASSLERPGDEQYF
.	TRBD1	TRBV28	TRBJ1-2	TGTGCCAGCAGACCAGGGACAGATTACTATGGCTACACCTTC	CASRPGTDYYGYTF
.	.	TRBV11-3	TRBJ2-7	TGTGCCAGCAGCTTCTTCGGGGAGCAGTACTTC	CASSFFGEQYF
.	TRBD2	TRBV7-9	TRBJ2-1	TGTGCCAGCAGCTCTCTGACTAGCGGGGGCGGCAATGAGCAGTTCTTC	CASSSLTSGGGNEQFF
.	TRBD2	TRBV30	TRBJ2-3	TGTGCCTGGAGTGACGGCGGGAGGGGCACAGATACGCAGTATTTT	CAWSDGGRGTDTQYF
.	.	TRBV10-3	TRBJ2-1	TGTGCAGTTACAGGGATTCTGGATGAGCAGTTCTTC	CAVTGILDEQFF
.	TRBD2	TRBV5-4	TRBJ2-2	TGTGCCAGCAGCCCTGGGACTAGCGGGAGGTTTCCCACCGGGGAGCTGTTTTTT	CASSPGTSGRFPTGELFF
.	.	TRBV28	TRBJ2-5	TGTGCCAGCAGCACTAGCTCACAGACCCAGTACTTC	CASSTSSQTQYF
.	.	TRBV5-8	TRBJ1-4	TGTGCCAGCAGCTCGCCCGGGACCTCTGAAAAACTGTTTTTT	CASSSPGTSEKLFF
.	.	TRBV5-1	TRBJ2-2	TGCGCCAGCAGCCCCCCGTCGACAGGCCCCACCGGGGAGCTGTTTTTT	CASSPPSTGPTGELFF
once	.	TRBV5-1	TRBJ2-3	TGCGCCAGCAGCCCGGGGATCAGCACAGATACGCAGTATTTT	CASSPGISTDTQYF
.	.	TRBV19	TRBJ1-2	TGTGCCAGTAGTCCCCTCAGGGGAGGCTACACCTTC	CASSPLRGGYTF
.	TRBD2	TRBV7-6	TRBJ2-7	TGTGCCAGCAGTTACTCCGGTGGACTAGCGGGGAGCGAGCAGTACTTC	CASSYSGGLAGSEQYF
.	TRBD2	TRBV7-2	TRBJ2-3	TGTGCCAGCAGCTCTAGCGGGAGGATAGATACGCAGTATTTT	CASSSSGRIDTQYF
.	.	TRBV7-9	TRBJ2-1	TGTGCCAGCATCCCGGGGGTTGGTGATTCCTACAATGAGCAGTTCTTC	CASIPGVGDSYNEQFF
.	.	TRBV19	TRBJ1-2	TGTGCCAGTAGTGGTTCGGGGGTTGTCTATGGCTACACCTTC	CASSGSGVVYGYTF
once	.	TRBV7-8	TRBJ2-7	TGTGCCAGCAGCTTAGCCCCCAGTCCTACCTACGAGCAGTACTTC	CASSLAPSPTYEQYF
once	.	TRBV7-9	TRBJ1-1	TGTGCCAGCAGCTTAGAAGGGTTCAACACTGAAGCTTTCTTT	CASSLEGFNTEAFF
medium-sized	TRBD2	TRBV5-1	TRBJ2-2	TGCGCCAGCAGCTTGGTTTCGGGACTAGCAGCCACCGGGGAGCTGTTTTTT	CASSLVSGLAATGELFF
.	TRBD2	TRBV5-4	TRBJ2-1	TGTGCCAGCAGCTTCAAACTAGCGGTTAGCTCCTACAATGAGCAGTTCTTC	CASSFKLAVSSYNEQFF
few	.	TRBV19	TRBJ2-4	TGTGCCGCTAAGGATACCAAAAACATTCAGTACTTC	CAAKDTKNIQYF